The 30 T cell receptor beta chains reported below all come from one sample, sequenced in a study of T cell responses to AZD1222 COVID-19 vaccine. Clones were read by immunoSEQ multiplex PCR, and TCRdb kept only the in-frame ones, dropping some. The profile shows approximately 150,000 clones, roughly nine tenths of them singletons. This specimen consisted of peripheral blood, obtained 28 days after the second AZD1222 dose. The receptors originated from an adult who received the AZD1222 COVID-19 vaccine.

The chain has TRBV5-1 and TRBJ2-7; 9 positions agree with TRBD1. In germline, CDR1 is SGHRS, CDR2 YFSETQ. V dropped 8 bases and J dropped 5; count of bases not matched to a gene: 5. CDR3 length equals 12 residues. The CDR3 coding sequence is TGCGCCAGAAGGGACAGGGTTGACGAGCAGTACTTC. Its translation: CARRDRVDEQYF.

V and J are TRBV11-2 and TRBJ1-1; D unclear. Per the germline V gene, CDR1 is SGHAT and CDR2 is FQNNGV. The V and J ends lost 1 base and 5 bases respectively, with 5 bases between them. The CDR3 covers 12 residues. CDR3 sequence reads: CASSLVGTEAFF. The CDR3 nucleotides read TGTGCCAGCAGCTTAGTGGGGACTGAAGCTTTCTTT. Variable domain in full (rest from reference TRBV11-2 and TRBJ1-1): EAGVAQSPRYKIIEKRQSVAFWCNPISGHATLYWYQQILGQGPKLLIQFQNNGVVDDSQLPKDRFSAERLKGVDSTLKIQPAKLEDSAVYLCASSLVGTEAFFGQGTRLTVV.

This chain's CDR3 is CASTGEGVNEQFF. CDR3 nucleotide sequence: TGTGCCAGCACGGGGGAGGGGGTTAATGAGCAGTTCTTC. This rearrangement joins TRBV25-1 to TRBJ2-1, with D possibly being TRBD2 (7 bases). CDR3 length: 13 residues. Deletions cut 7 bases from V and 7 bases from J, with 14 bases between. Germline CDR1 is MGHDK and CDR2 is SYGVNS.

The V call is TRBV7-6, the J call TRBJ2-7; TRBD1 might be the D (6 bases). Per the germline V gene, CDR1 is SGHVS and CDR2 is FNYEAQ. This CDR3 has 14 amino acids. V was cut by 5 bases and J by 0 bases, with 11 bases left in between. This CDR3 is CASSPGHISYEQYF. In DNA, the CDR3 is TGTGCCAGCAGCCCGGGACATATCTCCTACGAGCAGTACTTC.

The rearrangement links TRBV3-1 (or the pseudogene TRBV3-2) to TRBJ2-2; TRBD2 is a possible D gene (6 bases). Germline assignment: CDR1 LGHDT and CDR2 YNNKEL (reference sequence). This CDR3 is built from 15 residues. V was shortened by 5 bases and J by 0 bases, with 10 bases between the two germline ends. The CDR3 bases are TGTGCCAGCAGCAGCGGGTTTTCGAACACCGGGGAGCTGTTTTTT. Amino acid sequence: CASSSGFSNTGELFF.

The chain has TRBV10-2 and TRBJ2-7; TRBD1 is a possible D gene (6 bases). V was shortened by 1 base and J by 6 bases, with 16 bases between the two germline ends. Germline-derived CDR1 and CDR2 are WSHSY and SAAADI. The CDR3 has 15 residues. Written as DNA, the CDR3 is TGCGCCAGCAGTGAGTTGGACAGCCTGGAGAGCGAGCAGTACTTC. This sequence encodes CASSELDSLESEQYF.

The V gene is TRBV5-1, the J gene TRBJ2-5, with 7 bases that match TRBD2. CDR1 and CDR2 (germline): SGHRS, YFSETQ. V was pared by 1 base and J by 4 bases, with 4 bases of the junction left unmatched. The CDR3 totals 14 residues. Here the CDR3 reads CASSLTSARETQYF. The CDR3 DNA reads TGCGCCAGCAGCTTGACTAGCGCGAGAGAGACCCAGTACTTC.

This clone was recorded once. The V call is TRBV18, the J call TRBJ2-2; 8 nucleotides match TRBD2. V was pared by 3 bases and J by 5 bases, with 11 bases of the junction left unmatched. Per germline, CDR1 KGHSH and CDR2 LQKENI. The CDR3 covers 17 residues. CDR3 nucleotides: TGTGCCAGCTCACCGCTCTCCGCTGGCGGGGGGACCGGGGAGCTGTTTTTT. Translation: CASSPLSAGGGTGELFF. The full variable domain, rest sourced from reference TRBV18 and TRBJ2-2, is NAGVMQNPRHLVRRRGQEARLRCSPMKGHSHVYWYRQLPEEGLKFMVYLQKENIIDESGMPKERFSAEFPKEGPSILRIQQVVRGDSAAYFCASSPLSAGGGTGELFFGEGSRLTVL.

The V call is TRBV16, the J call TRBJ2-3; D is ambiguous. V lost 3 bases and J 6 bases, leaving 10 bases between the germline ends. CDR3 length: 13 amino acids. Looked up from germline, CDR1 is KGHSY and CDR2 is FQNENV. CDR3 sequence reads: CASSQDQADTQYF. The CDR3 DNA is TGTGCCAGCAGCCAGGACCAGGCTGATACGCAGTATTTT. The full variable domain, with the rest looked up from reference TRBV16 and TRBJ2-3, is GEEVAQTPKHLVRGEGQKAKLYCAPIKGHSYVFWYQQVLKNEFKFLISFQNENVFDETGMPKERFSAKCLPNSPCSLEIQATKLEDSAVYFCASSQDQADTQYFGPGTRLTVL.

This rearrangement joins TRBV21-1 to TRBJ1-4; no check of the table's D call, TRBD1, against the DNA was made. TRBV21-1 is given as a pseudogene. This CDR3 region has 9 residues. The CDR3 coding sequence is TGTGCCAGCAGCAAAGACAGGGTTTTT. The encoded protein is CASSKDRVF.

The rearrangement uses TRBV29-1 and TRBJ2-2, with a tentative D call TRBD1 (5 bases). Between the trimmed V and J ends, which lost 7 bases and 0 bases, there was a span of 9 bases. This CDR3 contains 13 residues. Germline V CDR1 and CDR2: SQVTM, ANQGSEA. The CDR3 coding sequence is TGCAGCGCCGGACAAACGAACACCGGGGAGCTGTTTTTT. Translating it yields CSAGQTNTGELFF.

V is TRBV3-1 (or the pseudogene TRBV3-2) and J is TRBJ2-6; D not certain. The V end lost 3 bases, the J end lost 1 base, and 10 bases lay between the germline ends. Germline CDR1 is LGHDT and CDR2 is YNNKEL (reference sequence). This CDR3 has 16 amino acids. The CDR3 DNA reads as TGTGCCAGCAGCCAGGCGCGTCTATCTGGGGCCAACGTCCTGACTTTC. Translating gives CASSQARLSGANVLTF.

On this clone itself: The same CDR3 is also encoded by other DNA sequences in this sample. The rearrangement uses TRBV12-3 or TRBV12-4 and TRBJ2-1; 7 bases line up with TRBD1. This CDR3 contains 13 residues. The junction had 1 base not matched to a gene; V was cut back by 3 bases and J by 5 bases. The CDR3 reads CASSLGQNNEQFF. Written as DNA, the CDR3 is TGTGCCAGCAGTTTGGGACAGAACAATGAGCAGTTCTTC.

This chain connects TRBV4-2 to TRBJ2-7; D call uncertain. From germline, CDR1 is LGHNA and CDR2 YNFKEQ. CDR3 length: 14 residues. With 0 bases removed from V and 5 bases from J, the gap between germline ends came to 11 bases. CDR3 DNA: TGTGCCAGCAGCCAAGATAGAATGATCCACGAGCAGTACTTC. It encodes CASSQDRMIHEQYF.

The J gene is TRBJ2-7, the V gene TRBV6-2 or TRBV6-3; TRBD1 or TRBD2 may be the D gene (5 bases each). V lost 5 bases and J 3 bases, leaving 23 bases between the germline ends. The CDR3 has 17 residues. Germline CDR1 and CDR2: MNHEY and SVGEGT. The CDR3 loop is CASSPLSLWGIRYEQYF. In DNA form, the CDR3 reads TGTGCCAGCAGTCCCCTATCCCTATGGGGGATTCGCTACGAGCAGTACTTC.

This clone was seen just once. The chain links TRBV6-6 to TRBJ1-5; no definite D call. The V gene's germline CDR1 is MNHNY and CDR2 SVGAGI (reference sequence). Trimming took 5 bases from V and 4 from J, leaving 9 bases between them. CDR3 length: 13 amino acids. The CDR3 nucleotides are TGTGCCAGCAGTCTGTCAGTGAATCAGCCCCAGCATTTT. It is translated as CASSLSVNQPQHF.

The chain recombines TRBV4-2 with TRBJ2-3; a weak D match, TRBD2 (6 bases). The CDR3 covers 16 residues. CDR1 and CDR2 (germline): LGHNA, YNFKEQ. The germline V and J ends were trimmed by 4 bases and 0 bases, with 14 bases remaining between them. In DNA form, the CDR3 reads TGTGCCAGCAGCCGGCCGGGGGTCACTAGCACAGATACGCAGTATTTT. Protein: CASSRPGVTSTDTQYF.

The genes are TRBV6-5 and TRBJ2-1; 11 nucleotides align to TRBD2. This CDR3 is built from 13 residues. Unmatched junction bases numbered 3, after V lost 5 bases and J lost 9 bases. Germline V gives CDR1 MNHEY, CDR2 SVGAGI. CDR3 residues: CASSTSGSIEQFF. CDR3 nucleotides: TGTGCCAGCAGTACTAGCGGGAGTATTGAGCAGTTCTTC.

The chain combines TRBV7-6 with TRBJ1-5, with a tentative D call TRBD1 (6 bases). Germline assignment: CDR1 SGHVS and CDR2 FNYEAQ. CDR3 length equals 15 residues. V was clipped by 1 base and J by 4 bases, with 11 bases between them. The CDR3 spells CASSLEEGGNQPQHF. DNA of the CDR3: TGTGCCAGCAGCTTAGAGGAGGGGGGTAATCAGCCCCAGCATTTT.

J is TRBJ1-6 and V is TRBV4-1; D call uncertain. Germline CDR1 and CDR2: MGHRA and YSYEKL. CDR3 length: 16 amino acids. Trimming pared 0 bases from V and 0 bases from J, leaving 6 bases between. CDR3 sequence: CASSQEKGSYNSPLHF. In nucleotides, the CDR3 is TGCGCCAGCAGCCAAGAAAAGGGCTCCTATAATTCACCCCTCCACTTT.

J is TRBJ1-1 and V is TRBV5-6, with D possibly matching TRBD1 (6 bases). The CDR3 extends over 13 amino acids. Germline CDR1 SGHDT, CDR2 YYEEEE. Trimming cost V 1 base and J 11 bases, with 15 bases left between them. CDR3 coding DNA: TGTGCCAGCAGCTTGTTGGGGACAACAGATGCTTTCTTT. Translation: CASSLLGTTDAFF.

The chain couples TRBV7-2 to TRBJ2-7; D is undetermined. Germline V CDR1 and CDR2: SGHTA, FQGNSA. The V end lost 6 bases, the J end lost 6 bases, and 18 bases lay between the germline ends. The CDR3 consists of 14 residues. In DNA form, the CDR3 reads TGTGCCAGCAGAACCGGGCCAACACCATTCGAGCAGTACTTC. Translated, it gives CASRTGPTPFEQYF.

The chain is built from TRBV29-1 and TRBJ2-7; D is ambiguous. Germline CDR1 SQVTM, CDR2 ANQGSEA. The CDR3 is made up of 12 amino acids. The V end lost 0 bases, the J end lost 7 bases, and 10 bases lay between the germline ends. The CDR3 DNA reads TGCAGCGTTGAAGAGGGTCTGAGGGAGCAGTACTTC. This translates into CSVEEGLREQYF.

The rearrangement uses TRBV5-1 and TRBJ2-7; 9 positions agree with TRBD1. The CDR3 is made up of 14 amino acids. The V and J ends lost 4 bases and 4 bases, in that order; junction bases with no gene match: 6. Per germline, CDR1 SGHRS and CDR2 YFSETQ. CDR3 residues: CASSRGQGGYEQYF. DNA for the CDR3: TGCGCCAGCAGCCGGGGACAGGGTGGGTACGAGCAGTACTTC.

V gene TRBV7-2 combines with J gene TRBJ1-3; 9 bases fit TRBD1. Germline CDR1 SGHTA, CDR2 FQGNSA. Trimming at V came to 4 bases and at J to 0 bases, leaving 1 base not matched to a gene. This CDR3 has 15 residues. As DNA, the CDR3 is TGTGCCAGCAGCTGGGGACAGGGCTCTGGAAACACCATATATTTT. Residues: CASSWGQGSGNTIYF.

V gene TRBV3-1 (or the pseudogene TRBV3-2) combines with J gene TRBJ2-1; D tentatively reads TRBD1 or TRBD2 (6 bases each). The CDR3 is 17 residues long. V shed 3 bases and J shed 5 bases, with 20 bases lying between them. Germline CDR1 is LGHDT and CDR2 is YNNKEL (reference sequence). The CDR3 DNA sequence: TGTGCCAGCAGCCAGGGGCGGCTTGGGGGGCCTAACAATGAGCAGTTCTTC. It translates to CASSQGRLGGPNNEQFF.

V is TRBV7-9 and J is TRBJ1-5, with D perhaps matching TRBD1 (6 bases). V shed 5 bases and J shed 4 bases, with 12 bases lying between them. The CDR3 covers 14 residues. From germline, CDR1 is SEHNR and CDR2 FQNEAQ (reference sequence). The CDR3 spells CASSTDSVNQPQHF. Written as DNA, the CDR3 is TGTGCCAGCAGCACGGACAGTGTTAATCAGCCCCAGCATTTT.

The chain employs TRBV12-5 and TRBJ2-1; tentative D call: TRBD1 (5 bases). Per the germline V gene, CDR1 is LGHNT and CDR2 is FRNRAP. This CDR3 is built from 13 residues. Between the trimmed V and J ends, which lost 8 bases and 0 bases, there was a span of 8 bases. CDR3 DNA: TGTGCTAGTTGGGGCGACTCCTACAATGAGCAGTTCTTC. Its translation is CASWGDSYNEQFF.

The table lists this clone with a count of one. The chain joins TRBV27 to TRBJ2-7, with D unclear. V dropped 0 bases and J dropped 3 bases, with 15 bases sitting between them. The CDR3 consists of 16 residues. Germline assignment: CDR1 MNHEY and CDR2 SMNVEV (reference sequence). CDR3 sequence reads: CASSLSPATLNYEQYF. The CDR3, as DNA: TGTGCCAGCAGTTTATCGCCAGCGACACTCAACTACGAGCAGTACTTC.

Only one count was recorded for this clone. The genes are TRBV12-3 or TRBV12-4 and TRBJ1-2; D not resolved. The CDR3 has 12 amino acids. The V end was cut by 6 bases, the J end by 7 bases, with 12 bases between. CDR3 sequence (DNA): TGTGCCAGCAGCCCAGACTTAGGTGGCTACACCTTC. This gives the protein CASSPDLGGYTF.